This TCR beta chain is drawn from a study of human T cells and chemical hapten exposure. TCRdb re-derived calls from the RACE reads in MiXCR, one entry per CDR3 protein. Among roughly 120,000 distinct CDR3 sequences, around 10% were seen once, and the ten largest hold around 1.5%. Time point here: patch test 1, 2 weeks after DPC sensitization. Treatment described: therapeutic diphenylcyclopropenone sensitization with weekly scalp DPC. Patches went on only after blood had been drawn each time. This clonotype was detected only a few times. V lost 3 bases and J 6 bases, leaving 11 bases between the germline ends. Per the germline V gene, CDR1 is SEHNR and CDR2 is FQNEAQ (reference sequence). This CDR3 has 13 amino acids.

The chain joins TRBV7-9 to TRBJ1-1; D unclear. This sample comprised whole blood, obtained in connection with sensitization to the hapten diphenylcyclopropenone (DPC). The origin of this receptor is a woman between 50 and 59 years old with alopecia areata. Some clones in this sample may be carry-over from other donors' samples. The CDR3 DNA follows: TGTGCCAGCAGCTTGGGTCAGCGGGCTGAAGCTTTCTTT. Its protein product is CASSLGQRAEAFF.